Below, one T cell receptor (beta chain) is given with its context. Its antigen is unknown. Base qualities were left out, and no much larger clone turns up one base away. The sample belongs to a study of T-cell memory formation after mild COVID-19 (dated by TCRdb to about 2021). Context from the whole study: Most TCR sequence clusters were specific to one of the two donors. T-cell clones expanding and contracting after mild COVID-19 in two donors were tracked by longitudinal TCRalpha and TCRbeta repertoire sequencing. Two young, previously healthy adult volunteers made up the cohort, one male and one female.

Ficoll-Paque density gradient centrifugation was the method used to isolate PBMCs. Summary of the overall study and its limitations: The detection of some responding clones in pre-infection memory suggests that pre-existing cross-reactive memory T cells joined the SARS-CoV-2 response. Clones contracting from day 15 to 85 had balanced CD4/CD8 phenotypes, while a second wave expanding from day 15 to 37 was biased towards CD4+. SARS-CoV-2 specificity of the second-wave clones peaking on day 37 was not confirmed. Contracting CD4+ clones were located mainly in the CM and EM memory subsets, whereas CD8+ clones were found to be enriched in EMRA. The study included only a couple of mild cases, and larger cohorts that include severe cases with pre-infection samples were judged to be necessary.

V is trimmed back by 10 bases and J by 4 bases, and the junction contains 16 bases that no gene match accounts for. According to the germline V gene, CDR1 reads ENHRY and CDR2 reads SYGVKD. CDR3 length: 16 amino acids, cysteine to phenylalanine. Left in the record is the CDR3 DNA by itself, 48 bases read in frame from the first base. The sample was run on an Illumina NovaSeq 6000. Using 5'RACE with constant-segment primers, TCRalpha and TCRbeta cDNA libraries were constructed, with sample barcodes and unique molecular identifiers added in the process. Trizol reagent was used to extract RNA from every sample. Libraries were amplified in two PCR steps, with a second sample barcode and Illumina TruSeq adapters added in the second step. Libraries were sequenced on an Illumina NovaSeq with 2 x 150 bp paired-end reads. Per the original workflow: The reads were demultiplexed and collapsed into UMI-guided consensus sequences using migec v1.2.7. With mixcr v2.1.11, UMI consensuses were aligned to TRA and TRB V and J templates and assembled into clonotypes. A clonotype was counted as expanded or contracted only when both edgeR and NoisET called the clonotype significant, with the noise models trained on biological replicates. For edgeR calls, a false discovery rate-adjusted p below 0.01 and a log2 fold-change threshold of 1 were applied. As an exploratory analysis of dynamics, max-normalized trajectories of the 1000 most abundant clonotypes were examined by PCA with hierarchical clustering. The CD4 or CD8 phenotype of responding clones was assigned using the separately sequenced CD4+ and CD8+ repertoires. The raw public data were reprocessed by TCRdb itself: fastp quality trimming at Q25, MiXCR clonotype calling, in-frame beta chains only. Merged by CDR3 protein, the rows form single entries marked with the most common genes and DNA. What appears here as the V and J calls and clone size reflects TCRdb's work, not the paper's. This sample comprises 450,000 to 700,000 distinct CDR3 sequences, under 20% of them detected only once. Around 11% of the sample is in the top ten clones.

This chain joins TRBV10-3 to TRBJ2-7, and 10 junctional nucleotides match TRBD1. This TCR came from an adult woman who had mild COVID-19 (a few samples of this study predate the infection). The sample titles of this study are shuffled in the database, so cell type and time point are left out; the donor was told from shared clones. Sequencing was done on a sample of PBMCs or a T cell subset sorted from them (not recorded which). The CDR3 region: CATLYSGQGRIYEQYF. The DNA sequence is given as TGTGCCACCCTCTACTCGGGACAGGGGAGAATTTACGAGCAGTACTTC.